Below are 15 T cell receptor beta chains sequenced from a single sample in a study of cytomegalovirus exposure and HLA in healthy donors. The PCR ran on 60 Vbeta and 13 Jbeta primers. Clones were sequenced by immunoSEQ multiplex PCR, and TCRdb holds only the in-frame ones, with some missing. Among 90,000 to 120,000 clones listed, under 85% were seen once. Sequenced material: PBMCs. Receptors originate from a male donor in good health and CMV-seronegative.

The sample holds one count of this clone. This chain links TRBV7-2 with TRBJ1-2; the D gene is possibly TRBD1 (6 bases). Germline CDR1 and CDR2: SGHTA and FQGNSA. The CDR3 covers 13 residues. Between the trimmed V and J ends, which lost 6 bases and 3 bases, there was a span of 11 bases. The CDR3 protein is CASRSGGDYGYTF. The CDR3 nucleotides are TGTGCCAGCAGGTCGGGGGGCGACTATGGCTACACCTTC.

V and J are TRBV29-1 and TRBJ2-7, with 14 bases that match TRBD2. With V trimmed by 7 bases and J by 2 bases, 10 bases remained unmatched. The V gene's germline CDR1 is SQVTM and CDR2 ANQGSEA. The CDR3 has 16 residues. The CDR3 region is CSAGLAGAYPAYEQYF. For the CDR3, the DNA is TGCAGCGCGGGACTAGCGGGAGCTTATCCGGCCTACGAGCAGTACTTC.

The J gene is TRBJ2-3, the V gene TRBV5-4; D gene unclear. Between the trimmed V and J ends, which lost 4 bases and 5 bases, there was a span of 17 bases. CDR3 length: 15 residues. Germline V gene data show CDR1 as SGHNT and CDR2 as YYREEE (reference sequence). CDR3 DNA: TGTGCCAGCAGCCCCGAGGCCCAGAGAGAAGATACGCAGTATTTT. Protein: CASSPEAQREDTQYF.

The rearrangement uses TRBV6-1 and TRBJ2-2, with 7 bases lining up with TRBD2. There are 14 residues in the CDR3. Per the germline V gene, CDR1 is MNHNS and CDR2 is SASEGT. The junction had 4 bases not matched to a gene; V was cut back by 9 bases and J by 0 bases. DNA of the CDR3: TGTGCCAGTGCTAGCGGACCGAACACCGGGGAGCTGTTTTTT. Amino acid sequence: CASASGPNTGELFF.

The CDR3 loop is CASSGVQRKTNGYTF. DNA for the CDR3: TGTGCCAGCAGTGGAGTCCAGCGAAAAACCAATGGCTACACCTTC. The chain links TRBV6-5 to TRBJ1-2; no clear D gene. The germline V and J ends were trimmed by 5 bases and 6 bases, with 19 bases remaining between them. CDR3 length: 15 residues. Per the germline V gene, CDR1 is MNHEY and CDR2 is SVGAGI.

V usage is TRBV30 and J usage is TRBJ1-2; D unclear. The CDR3 is 17 amino acids. Germline CDR1 GTSNPN, CDR2 SVGIG (reference sequence). The V end lost 2 bases, the J end lost 8 bases, and 27 bases lay between the germline ends. The CDR3 spells CAWSPTLVISLSRGYTF. The CDR3 nucleotides are TGTGCCTGGAGTCCCACCCTAGTTATCTCGCTTTCTAGGGGCTACACCTTC.

The chain couples TRBV4-1 to TRBJ2-1, with D possibly matching TRBD1 (6 bases). The CDR3 sequence is 16 residues long. V was pared by 1 base and J by 5 bases, with 15 bases between. CDR1 is MGHRA and CDR2 is YSYEKL in the germline V gene. CDR3: CASSQGDIRGDNEQFF. In nucleotides, the CDR3 is TGCGCCAGCAGCCAAGGGGACATCCGAGGGGACAATGAGCAGTTCTTC.

This clone was found a few times. The chain recombines TRBV4-1 with TRBJ1-3; 8 nucleotides line up with TRBD1. CDR3 length: 16 amino acids. CDR1 is MGHRA, CDR2 YSYEKL, per germline. The trim removed 0 bases at V and 0 bases at J, leaving 1 base unmatched. CDR3 DNA: TGCGCCAGCAGCCAAGATGGGACAGGCTCTGGAAACACCATATATTTT. Translated: CASSQDGTGSGNTIYF.

The gene calls are TRBV10-1 and TRBJ2-5, with D possibly matching TRBD2 (5 bases). V was pared by 2 bases and J by 1 base, with 11 bases between. The CDR3 is made up of 15 amino acids. Germline CDR1 reads WNHNN; CDR2 reads SYGVQD (reference sequence). This chain's CDR3 is CASSETGSAQETQYF. The CDR3 coding sequence is TGCGCCAGCAGTGAGACGGGATCGGCCCAAGAGACCCAGTACTTC.

The chain combines TRBV6-5 with TRBJ2-3, with 10 bases aligning to TRBD2. CDR3 size: 15 residues. The junction had 2 bases not matched to a gene; V was cut back by 0 bases and J by 5 bases. CDR1 is MNHEY, CDR2 SVGAGI, per germline. CDR3 region: CASSYSSGRGDTQYF. Here the CDR3 DNA reads TGTGCCAGCAGTTACTCGAGCGGGAGGGGAGATACGCAGTATTTT.

The rearrangement uses TRBV7-9 and TRBJ2-1, with 13 bases that match TRBD2. The junction had 4 bases not matched to a gene; V was cut back by 1 base and J by 7 bases. The CDR3 has 16 residues. Germline CDR1 and CDR2: SEHNR and FQNEAQ (reference sequence). CDR3 protein: CASSLGGTSGTNEQFF. The DNA for the CDR3 is TGTGCCAGCAGCTTAGGGGGGACTAGCGGGACGAATGAGCAGTTCTTC.

The V gene is TRBV5-1, the J gene TRBJ2-7, with a tentative D call TRBD2 (6 bases). Germline loops: CDR1 SGHRS, CDR2 YFSETQ. V lost 1 base, J lost 4 bases, and 12 bases lay in between. This CDR3 is built from 14 residues. CDR3 region: CASSLRGVEYEQYF. CDR3 DNA: TGCGCCAGCAGCTTGCGCGGGGTGGAGTACGAGCAGTACTTC. The complete variable domain, with remaining parts taken from reference TRBV5-1 and TRBJ2-7, reads KAGVTQTPRYLIKTRGQQVTLSCSPISGHRSVSWYQQTPGQGLQFLFEYFSETQRNKGNFPGRFSGRQFSNSRSEMNVSTLELGDSALYLCASSLRGVEYEQYFGPGTRLTVT.

V and J are TRBV28 and TRBJ2-7; 7 bases agree with TRBD2. The germline gives CDR1 MDHEN, CDR2 SYDVKM. This CDR3 comprises 16 residues. The junction had 17 bases not matched to a gene; V was cut back by 5 bases and J by 7 bases. CDR3 in DNA: TGTGCCAGCAGTCCCGCCTTGGGAGGGCAGGATCGGGAGCAGTACTTC. The encoded protein is CASSPALGGQDREQYF.

The J gene is TRBJ2-4, the V gene TRBV29-1; possible D gene TRBD2, 6 bases. The CDR3 has 14 residues. V was trimmed by 7 bases and J by 1 base, leaving 14 bases between them. Looked up from germline, CDR1 is SQVTM and CDR2 is ANQGSEA. The CDR3 sequence: CSAGLGRAKNIQYF. The CDR3 DNA reads TGCAGCGCGGGGCTAGGGAGGGCCAAAAACATTCAGTACTTC.

This rearrangement joins TRBV5-1 to TRBJ1-1, with TRBD1 identical over 7 bases. CDR3 length equals 15 residues. Germline V gene data show CDR1 as SGHRS and CDR2 as YFSETQ. J lost 2 bases, V lost 0 bases, and 4 bases had no gene match. For the CDR3, the DNA is TGCGCCAGCAGCTTGGGACAGGGTGGAAACACTGAAGCTTTCTTT. The encoded protein is CASSLGQGGNTEAFF.